This T cell receptor beta chain derives from a study of cytomegalovirus exposure and HLA in healthy donors. Regarding the study as a whole: V- and J-gene trimming in TCR beta was tied to a missense DCLRE1C variant by an analysis performed later.

Germline values: CDR1 SGHTA, CDR2 FQGTGA. The V end was cut by 2 bases, the J end by 4 bases, with 15 bases between. The CDR3 is made up of 16 amino acids. PCR amplification relied on 60 Vbeta primers (plus 13 Jbeta primers). Method: immunoSEQ multiplex PCR; TCRdb's copy keeps in-frame clones and lacks some. The sample contains roughly 110,000 clones, around 74% of which appear only once. Comment on this clone: Its antigen remains unidentified.

This clonotype was sampled from a woman aged 40-49 years in good health and CMV-seropositive. The sequenced sample was PBMCs. This sequence joins TRBV7-3 and TRBJ2-1; D possibly corresponds to TRBD1 (6 bases). The CDR3 loop reads CASSLSPRQEYNEQFF. The CDR3 bases are TGTGCCAGCAGCTTATCCCCTAGACAGGAATACAATGAGCAGTTCTTC.